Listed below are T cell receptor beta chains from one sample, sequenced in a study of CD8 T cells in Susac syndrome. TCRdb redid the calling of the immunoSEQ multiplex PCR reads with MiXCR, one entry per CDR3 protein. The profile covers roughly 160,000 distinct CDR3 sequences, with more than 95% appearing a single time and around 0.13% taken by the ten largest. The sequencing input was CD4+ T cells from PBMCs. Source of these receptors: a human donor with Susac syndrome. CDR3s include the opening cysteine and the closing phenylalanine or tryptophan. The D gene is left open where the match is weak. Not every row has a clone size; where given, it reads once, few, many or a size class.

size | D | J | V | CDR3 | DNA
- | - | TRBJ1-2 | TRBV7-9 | CASSRGGTSGGYTF | TGTGCCAGCAGCCGAGGCGGGACGTCTGGGGGCTACACCTTC
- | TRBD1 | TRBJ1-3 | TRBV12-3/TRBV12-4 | CASSLTGVGSGNTIYF | TGTGCCAGCAGTCTGACAGGGGTGGGCTCTGGAAACACCATATATTTT
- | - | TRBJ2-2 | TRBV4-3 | CASSQDRSWANTGELFF | TGCGCCAGCAGCCAAGATCGGAGCTGGGCGAACACCGGGGAGCTGTTTTTT
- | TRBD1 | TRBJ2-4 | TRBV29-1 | CSVRQGLAKNIQYF | TGCAGCGTTCGACAGGGATTAGCCAAAAACATTCAGTACTTC
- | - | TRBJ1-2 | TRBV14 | CASSQELDPNIGGYTF | TGTGCCAGCAGCCAAGAGTTAGACCCGAACATCGGAGGCTACACCTTC
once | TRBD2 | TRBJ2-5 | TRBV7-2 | CASSLVLAGGYQETQYF | TGTGCCAGCAGCTTAGTACTAGCGGGAGGGTACCAAGAGACCCAGTACTTC
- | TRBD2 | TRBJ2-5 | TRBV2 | CASTQTSGEETQYF | TGTGCCAGCACCCAGACTAGCGGAGAAGAGACCCAGTACTTC
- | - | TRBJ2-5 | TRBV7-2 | CASSFDGRRETQYF | TGTGCCAGCAGCTTCGATGGCCGTAGGGAGACCCAGTACTTC
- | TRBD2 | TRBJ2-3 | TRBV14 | CASGTNTDTQYF | TGTGCCAGCGGGACTAACACAGATACGCAGTATTTT
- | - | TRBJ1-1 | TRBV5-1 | CASSLTGHTEAFF | TGCGCCAGCAGCTTGACTGGGCACACTGAAGCTTTCTTT
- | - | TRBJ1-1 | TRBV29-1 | CSVQRQNMNTEAFF | TGCAGCGTCCAAAGACAGAACATGAACACTGAAGCTTTCTTT
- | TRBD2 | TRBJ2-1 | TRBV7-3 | CASSLLAGGPGNEQFF | TGTGCCAGCAGCTTACTAGCGGGAGGGCCTGGGAATGAGCAGTTCTTC
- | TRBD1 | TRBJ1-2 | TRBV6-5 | CASRRQGLSYGYTF | TGTGCCAGCAGAAGACAGGGGCTTAGCTATGGCTACACCTTC
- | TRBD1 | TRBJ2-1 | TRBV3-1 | CASSQALGQGNEQFF | TGTGCCAGCAGCCAAGCGCTCGGACAGGGCAATGAGCAGTTCTTC
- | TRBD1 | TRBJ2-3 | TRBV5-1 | CASSLGQGDTDTQYF | TGCGCCAGCAGCTTGGGACAGGGGGACACAGATACGCAGTATTTT
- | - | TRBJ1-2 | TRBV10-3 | CAISDIQAVYGYTF | TGTGCCATCAGTGACATCCAGGCCGTCTATGGCTACACCTTC
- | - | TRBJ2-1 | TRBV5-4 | CASSIGSASPSEQFF | TGTGCCAGCAGTATAGGATCAGCGAGTCCTTCGGAGCAGTTCTTC
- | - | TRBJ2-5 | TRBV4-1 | CASSQGAEETQYF | TGCGCCAGCAGCCAAGGGGCTGAAGAGACCCAGTACTTC
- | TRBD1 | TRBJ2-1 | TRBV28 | CASQTVGTGAYNEQFF | TGTGCCAGCCAGACTGTCGGGACAGGGGCGTACAATGAGCAGTTCTTC
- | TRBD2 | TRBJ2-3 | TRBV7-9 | CASSYSGPTDTQYF | TGTGCCAGCAGCTATAGCGGGCCCACAGATACGCAGTATTTT
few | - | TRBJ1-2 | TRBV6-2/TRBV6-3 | CASTLSQGVGYTF | TGTGCCAGCACTCTCTCCCAGGGAGTGGGCTACACCTTC
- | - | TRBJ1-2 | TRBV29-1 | CSVVADGRGNYGYTF | TGCAGCGTCGTAGCGGATGGGAGGGGAAACTATGGCTACACCTTC
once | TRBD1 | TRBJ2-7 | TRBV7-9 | CASSDGQGWSYEQYF | TGTGCCAGCAGCGACGGACAGGGTTGGTCCTACGAGCAGTACTTC
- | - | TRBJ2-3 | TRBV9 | CASSVVFGGTQYF | TGTGCCAGCAGCGTAGTTTTTGGGGGAACGCAGTATTTT
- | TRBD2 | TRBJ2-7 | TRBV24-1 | CATSGSSGSYEQYF | TGTGCCACCAGTGGATCTAGCGGTTCCTACGAGCAGTACTTC
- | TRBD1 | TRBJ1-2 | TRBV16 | CASSPPGQGPYGYTF | TGTGCCAGCAGCCCTCCCGGACAGGGCCCCTATGGCTACACCTTC
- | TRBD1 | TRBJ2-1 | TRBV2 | CASSAGQGTYNEQFF | TGTGCCAGCAGTGCTGGACAGGGGACCTACAATGAGCAGTTCTTC
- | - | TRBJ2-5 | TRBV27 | CASSLSAWGASRETQYF | TGTGCCAGCAGTTTATCGGCCTGGGGGGCTAGTCGAGAGACCCAGTACTTC
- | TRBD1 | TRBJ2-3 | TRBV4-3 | CASSHGTGSTDTQYF | TGCGCCAGCAGCCACGGGACAGGTAGCACAGATACGCAGTATTTT
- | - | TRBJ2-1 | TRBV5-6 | CASSFRYDEQFF | TGTGCCAGCAGCTTTCGGTACGATGAGCAGTTCTTC
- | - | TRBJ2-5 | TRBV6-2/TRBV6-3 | CASRDKRTQYF | TGTGCCAGCAGGGATAAAAGGACCCAGTACTTC
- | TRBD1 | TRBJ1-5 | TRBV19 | CASSAGTGVNQPQHF | TGTGCCAGTAGCGCCGGGACAGGGGTCAATCAGCCCCAGCATTTT
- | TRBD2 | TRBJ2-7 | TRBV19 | CASSGTSVMNEQYF | TGTGCCAGTAGCGGGACTAGCGTGATGAACGAGCAGTACTTC
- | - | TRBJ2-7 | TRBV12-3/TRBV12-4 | CASSSPDRPYEQYF | TGTGCCAGCAGTTCCCCAGACAGGCCCTACGAGCAGTACTTC
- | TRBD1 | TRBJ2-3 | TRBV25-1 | CASSGLQGYSTDTQYF | TGTGCCAGCAGTGGATTACAGGGGTATAGCACAGATACGCAGTATTTT
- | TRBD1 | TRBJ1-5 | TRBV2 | CASSGPRQGEQPQHF | TGTGCCAGCAGCGGTCCCAGACAGGGGGAACAGCCCCAGCATTTT
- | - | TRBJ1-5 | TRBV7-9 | CASSLGEAGNQPQHF | TGTGCCAGCAGCTTGGGGGAAGCGGGCAATCAGCCCCAGCATTTT
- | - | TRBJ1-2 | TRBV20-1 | CSAKRQEYSDGYTF | TGCAGTGCGAAACGGCAGGAGTATAGCGATGGCTACACCTTC
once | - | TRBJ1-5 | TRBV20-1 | CSARAGNSPPQHF | TGCAGTGCTAGAGCAGGGAACTCCCCGCCCCAGCATTTT
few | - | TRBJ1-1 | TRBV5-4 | CASSLVLGTEAFF | TGTGCCAGCAGCTTGGTTTTGGGCACTGAAGCTTTCTTT
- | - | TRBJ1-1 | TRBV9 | CASSEGPSTEAFF | TGTGCCAGCAGCGAGGGGCCGAGCACTGAAGCTTTCTTT
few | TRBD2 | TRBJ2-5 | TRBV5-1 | CASSPGTSGLRETQYF | TGCGCCAGCAGCCCTGGGACTAGCGGGTTACGGGAGACCCAGTACTTC
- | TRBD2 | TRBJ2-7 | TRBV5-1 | CASSLGGLADYEQYF | TGCGCCAGCAGCTTGGGAGGACTAGCGGATTACGAGCAGTACTTC
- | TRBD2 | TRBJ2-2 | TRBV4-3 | CASSQGVAGTSTGELFF | TGCGCCAGCAGCCAAGGGGTAGCGGGAACTAGCACCGGGGAGCTGTTTTTT
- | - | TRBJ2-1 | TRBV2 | CASSENRAINEQFF | TGTGCCAGCAGTGAGAACAGAGCGATCAATGAGCAGTTCTTC
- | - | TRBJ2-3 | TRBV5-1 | CASSFTVAGASTDTQYF | TGCGCCAGCAGCTTCACCGTGGCAGGGGCGAGTACAGATACGCAGTATTTT
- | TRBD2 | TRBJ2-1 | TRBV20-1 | CSAGTSGSGDEQFF | TGCAGTGCTGGGACTAGCGGGAGCGGCGATGAGCAGTTCTTC
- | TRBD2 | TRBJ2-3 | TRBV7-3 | CASSSGTSIDTQYF | TGTGCCAGCAGCTCCGGGACTAGCATAGATACGCAGTATTTT
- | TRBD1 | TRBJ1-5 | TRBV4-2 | CASSQEQVGTGSPPQHF | TGTGCCAGCAGCCAAGAACAGGTGGGGACAGGGAGTCCACCCCAGCATTTT
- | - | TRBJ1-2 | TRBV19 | CASTNTGSTAYGYTF | TGTGCCAGTACCAACACCGGCAGTACCGCCTATGGCTACACCTTC
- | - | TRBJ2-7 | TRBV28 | CASREQGEQYF | TGTGCCAGCAGAGAACAGGGCGAGCAGTACTTC
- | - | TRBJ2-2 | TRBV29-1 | CSVALSLDTGELFF | TGCAGCGTTGCGCTGTCGTTGGACACCGGGGAGCTGTTTTTT
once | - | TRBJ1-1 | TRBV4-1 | CASSVEEISLGTEAFF | TGCGCCAGCAGCGTAGAGGAAATTAGTCTGGGCACTGAAGCTTTCTTT
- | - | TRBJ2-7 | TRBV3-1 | CASSQPDTGEQYF | TGTGCCAGCAGCCAACCCGATACCGGGGAGCAGTACTTC
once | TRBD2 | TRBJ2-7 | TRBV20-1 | CSARVTDGTSVTYEQYF | TGCAGTGCTAGAGTGACAGATGGGACTAGCGTAACCTACGAGCAGTACTTC
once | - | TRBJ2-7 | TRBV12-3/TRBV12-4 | CASQGSSYEQYF | TGTGCCAGCCAGGGGAGCTCCTACGAGCAGTACTTC
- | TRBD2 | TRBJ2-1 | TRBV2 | CATSREANEQFF | TGTGCCACCTCCCGGGAGGCCAATGAGCAGTTCTTC